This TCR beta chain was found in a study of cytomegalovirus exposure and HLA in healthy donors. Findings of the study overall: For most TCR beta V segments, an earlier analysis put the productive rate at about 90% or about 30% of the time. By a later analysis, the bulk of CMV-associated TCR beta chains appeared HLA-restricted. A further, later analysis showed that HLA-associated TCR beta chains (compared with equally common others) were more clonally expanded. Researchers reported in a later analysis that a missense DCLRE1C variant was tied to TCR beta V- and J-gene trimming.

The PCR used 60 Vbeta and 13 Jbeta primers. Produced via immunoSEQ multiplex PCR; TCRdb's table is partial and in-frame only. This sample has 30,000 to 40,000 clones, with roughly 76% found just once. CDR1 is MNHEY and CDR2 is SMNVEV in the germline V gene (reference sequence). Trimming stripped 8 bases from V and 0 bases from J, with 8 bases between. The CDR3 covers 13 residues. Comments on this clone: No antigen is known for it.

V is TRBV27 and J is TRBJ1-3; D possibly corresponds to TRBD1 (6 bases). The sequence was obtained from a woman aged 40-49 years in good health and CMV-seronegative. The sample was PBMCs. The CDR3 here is CASGQLSGNTIYF. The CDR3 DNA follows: TGTGCCAGCGGACAGCTCTCTGGAAACACCATATATTTT.